A single sample gave rise to the 27 T cell receptor beta chains below, sequenced in a study of shared clonotypes between healthy human individuals. Naive-designated CD8 cells lacked CD45RO, were positively enriched for CCR7, and omitted terminally differentiated effector memory CD45RA+ cells. Generated by immunoSEQ multiplex PCR, the TCRdb table keeps only in-frame clones and is missing some. The profile covers 800,000 or so clones, with 96% appearing a single time and under 0.3% taken by the ten largest. The sample consisted of naive CD8+ T cells sorted from blood. Receptors were obtained from a man aged 25-40 years in good health.

The chain joins TRBV27 to TRBJ2-7; D unclear. The CDR3 is 16 residues long. Germline values: CDR1 MNHEY, CDR2 SMNVEV (reference sequence). V was trimmed by 2 bases and J by 0 bases, leaving 14 bases between them. In nucleotides, the CDR3 is TGTGCCAGCAGTTTAAGCCCTCGGTACGACTCCTACGAGCAGTACTTC. This sequence encodes CASSLSPRYDSYEQYF.

The chain recombines TRBV7-8 with TRBJ2-1; D is unresolved. V lost 5 bases to trimming and J lost 2 bases, with 13 bases between them. The CDR3 contains 15 residues. The germline V gene has CDR1 SGHVS and CDR2 FQNEAQ. The CDR3 DNA reads TGTGCCAGCAGCGCATTCTCCAGTACCTACAATGAGCAGTTCTTC. Translation: CASSAFSSTYNEQFF.

The genes are TRBV6-5 and TRBJ1-4; 8 bases align to TRBD1. The V gene end was trimmed by 11 bases and the J gene end by 5 bases; junction bases not matched to a gene: 10. The CDR3 sequence is 14 residues long. CDR1 is MNHEY and CDR2 is SVGAGI in the germline V gene. CDR3 nucleotides: TGTGCCGCCAGCCCGGACAGGGTGAATGAAAAACTGTTTTTT. Protein product: CAASPDRVNEKLFF.

This clone has just a few counts. This rearrangement joins TRBV7-6 to TRBJ2-7; 7 bases agree with TRBD1. Germline V gene data show CDR1 as SGHVS and CDR2 as FNYEAQ. CDR3 length equals 14 residues. V lost 5 bases to trimming and J lost 6 bases; unmatched junction nucleotides: 10. The CDR3 protein is CASSLLLGGSEQYF. The CDR3, as DNA: TGTGCCAGCAGCCTACTACTAGGGGGCTCCGAGCAGTACTTC.

This clone was detected only once. The V gene is TRBV29-1, the J gene TRBJ2-7; D call uncertain. Germline lookup yields CDR1 SQVTM and CDR2 ANQGSEA. The CDR3 spans 15 residues. V lost 2 bases to trimming and J lost 2 bases, with 16 bases between them. CDR3 sequence (DNA): TGCAGCGTTGAACGGTATGGGGTAGAAACCTACGAGCAGTACTTC. Translated, it gives CSVERYGVETYEQYF.

J is TRBJ2-7 and V is TRBV13, with D possibly called TRBD1 or TRBD2 (5 bases each). CDR1 and CDR2 from the germline V gene are PRHDT and FYEKMQ (reference sequence). The V and J ends lost 5 bases and 7 bases respectively, with 21 bases between them. The CDR3 is 15 amino acids. CDR3 protein: CASSGRDGTPDEQYF. The CDR3 DNA sequence: TGTGCCAGCAGCGGCCGGGACGGAACACCCGATGAGCAGTACTTC.

The V call is TRBV7-8, the J call TRBJ2-7; no firm D call. V was clipped by 4 bases and J by 5 bases, with 15 bases between them. The germline V gene has CDR1 SGHVS and CDR2 FQNEAQ. The CDR3 length is 14 residues. In DNA form, the CDR3 reads TGTGCCAGCAGCTATCTCGCCCCGAACAACGAGCAGTACTTC. It yields the protein CASSYLAPNNEQYF.

CDR3 bases: TGTGCCAGCAGCTCCTCCCTAGCCGGGTACGAGCAGTACTTC. It translates to CASSSSLAGYEQYF. V is TRBV7-9 and J is TRBJ2-7; D might be TRBD2 (5 bases). The CDR3 consists of 14 residues. Germline CDR1 and CDR2: SEHNR and FQNEAQ (reference sequence). Trimming pared 4 bases from V and 4 bases from J, leaving 14 bases between.

Remarks on this clone: Distinct nucleotide sequences in the sample also encode this CDR3. This chain uses TRBV27 with TRBJ2-7; 7 nucleotides line up with TRBD2. This CDR3 spans 14 amino acids. V shed 3 bases and J 0 bases; nucleotides not matched to a gene: 2. The germline gives CDR1 MNHEY, CDR2 SMNVEV (reference sequence). CDR3 region: CASSLGGSSYEQYF. The CDR3 DNA is TGTGCCAGCAGTTTGGGCGGGAGCTCCTACGAGCAGTACTTC.

This chain connects TRBV7-9 to TRBJ1-1, with D possibly being TRBD1 (5 bases). The CDR3 sequence is 14 residues long. Germline CDR1 reads SEHNR; CDR2 reads FQNEAQ (reference sequence). V lost 11 bases and J lost 2, with 18 bases in between. In nucleotides, the CDR3 is TGTGCCTACCTGAGGATGGGGGAAAACACTGAAGCTTTCTTT. Its translation is CAYLRMGENTEAFF.

CDR3 DNA: TGTGCCAGCAGCTTAGCATCGGGACCAAATACGCAGTATTTT. It specifies CASSLASGPNTQYF. The chain is built from TRBV7-9 and TRBJ2-3; D is perhaps TRBD1 or TRBD2 (5 bases each). The V gene's germline CDR1 is SEHNR and CDR2 FQNEAQ (reference sequence). This CDR3 has 14 residues. V dropped 0 bases and J dropped 7 bases, with 11 bases sitting between them.

The rearrangement joins TRBV5-1 to TRBJ2-7; tentatively, D is TRBD1 or TRBD2 (5 bases each). The CDR3 spans 15 residues. CDR1 is SGHRS and CDR2 is YFSETQ in the germline V gene. V lost 0 bases to trimming and J lost 3 bases, with 13 bases between them. The CDR3 nucleotides read TGCGCCAGCAGCTTGGCCGACGGGACCTACTACGAGCAGTACTTC. This encodes CASSLADGTYYEQYF.

This chain connects TRBV11-2 to TRBJ2-6; D unresolved. The CDR3 consists of 14 residues. V was clipped by 8 bases and J by 3 bases, with 11 bases between them. Germline V gene lookup returns CDR1 SGHAT and CDR2 FQNNGV. CDR3 residues: CASAPLRGANVLTF. The CDR3 DNA reads TGTGCCAGCGCCCCCCTGCGTGGGGCCAACGTCCTGACTTTC.

The genes are TRBV6-1 and TRBJ1-5; D gene uncertain. Germline V gene lookup returns CDR1 MNHNS and CDR2 SASEGT. The CDR3 is 14 amino acids. The ends were cut back, 6 bases at V and 6 bases at J, with 15 bases in the middle. CDR3 protein: CASRYFQAPQPQHF. The CDR3 coding sequence is TGTGCCAGCAGATATTTTCAGGCTCCTCAGCCCCAGCATTTT.

The chain links TRBV7-9 to TRBJ2-1; 15 bases line up with TRBD2. The J segment lost 8 bases and the V segment lost 5 bases, leaving 4 bases of the junction unmatched. CDR1 is SEHNR and CDR2 is FQNEAQ in the germline V gene (reference sequence). This CDR3 comprises 15 residues. The chain's CDR3 is CASSGTSGRLDEQFF. The CDR3 bases are TGTGCCAGCAGCGGGACTAGCGGGAGGTTGGATGAGCAGTTCTTC.

This rearrangement joins TRBV4-3 to TRBJ2-1, with TRBD2 as a possible D gene (6 bases). Trimming removed 5 bases at V and 5 bases at J, with 16 bases between. The CDR3 spans 15 residues. From germline, CDR1 is LGHNA and CDR2 YSLEER. CDR3 in amino acids: CASSVWASADNEQFF. For the CDR3, the DNA is TGCGCCAGCAGCGTTTGGGCTAGCGCAGACAATGAGCAGTTCTTC.

Remarks on this clone: One junction end disagrees with the germline gene, perhaps due to a read error. The chain uses TRBV10-1 and TRBJ2-1, with TRBD1 as a possible D gene (6 bases). The CDR3 sequence is 14 residues long. CDR1 is WNHNN and CDR2 is SYGVQD in the germline V gene (reference sequence). The CDR3 protein is CASSDATGYSEQFF. The CDR3 DNA sequence: TGCGCCAGCAGTGACGCGACAGGTTACAGTGAGCAGTTCTTC.

The V and J genes are TRBV7-2 and TRBJ2-1; D call uncertain. CDR1 and CDR2 (germline): SGHTA, FQGNSA. With 2 bases removed from V and 3 bases from J, the gap between germline ends came to 2 bases. The CDR3 runs 12 residues. The CDR3 DNA reads TGTGCCAGCAGCTTAAACTACAATGAGCAGTTCTTC. It is translated as CASSLNYNEQFF.

The chain joins TRBV6-5 to TRBJ2-2; perhaps TRBD2 as D (5 bases). V gave up 0 bases and J gave up 4 bases, with 6 bases separating them. Germline CDR1 is MNHEY and CDR2 is SVGAGI. The CDR3 consists of 14 residues. CDR3 DNA: TGTGCCAGCAGTTACTCGGCGGGCACCGGGGAGCTGTTTTTT. Translation: CASSYSAGTGELFF.

This clone was seen just once. V gene TRBV9 combines with J gene TRBJ2-5; 7 positions agree with TRBD1. CDR1 is SGDLS, CDR2 YYNGEE, per germline. CDR3 length equals 14 residues. Unmatched junction bases numbered 9, after V lost 4 bases and J lost 6 bases. In DNA, the CDR3 is TGTGCCAGCAGCATCAGACAGGGAGAGAAGACCCAGTACTTC. Protein sequence: CASSIRQGEKTQYF.

The rearrangement joins TRBV4-3 to TRBJ2-7; D gene uncertain. V lost 2 bases to trimming and J lost 3 bases, with 11 bases between them. CDR3 length equals 14 residues. The germline V gene encodes CDR1 LGHNA and CDR2 YSLEER. CDR3 nucleotide sequence: TGCGCCAGCAGCCAATTCCCCAAGGGCTACGAGCAGTACTTC. It yields the protein CASSQFPKGYEQYF.

The chain couples TRBV28 to TRBJ2-7; 7 bases fit TRBD2. J lost 5 bases, V lost 1 base, and 14 bases had no gene match. The CDR3 has 17 amino acids. CDR1 is MDHEN, CDR2 SYDVKM, per germline. The CDR3 coding sequence is TGTGCCAGCAGTTTATCGGCTATGTGGCGGGAGTCTGACGAGCAGTACTTC. As protein: CASSLSAMWRESDEQYF.

V is TRBV5-1 and J is TRBJ2-1; D remains unclear. Trimming took 0 bases from V and 6 from J, leaving 7 bases between them. This CDR3 is 13 amino acids long. Germline CDR1 and CDR2: SGHRS and YFSETQ. CDR3 coding DNA: TGCGCCAGCAGCTTGGAAGCAAGCAATGAGCAGTTCTTC. Protein: CASSLEASNEQFF.

CDR3 in amino acids: CASSPPGFSYEQYF. The CDR3 DNA reads as TGTGCCAGCAGCCCACCCGGGTTCTCCTACGAGCAGTACTTC. J is TRBJ2-7 and V is TRBV27; D call uncertain. V was clipped by 6 bases and J by 0 bases, with 12 bases between them. The CDR3 runs to 14 residues. Germline values: CDR1 MNHEY, CDR2 SMNVEV (reference sequence).

This clone was observed a single time. CDR3 region: CASSEASGRLPSTDTQYF. The CDR3 region has the DNA TGTGCCAGCAGTGAGGCTAGCGGGAGGTTACCTAGCACAGATACGCAGTATTTT. The rearrangement joins TRBV2 to TRBJ2-3; 11 bases line up with TRBD2. V shed 3 bases, J shed 0 bases, and the junction held 8 bases outside the gene matches. In germline, CDR1 is SNHLY, CDR2 FYNNEI. The length of the CDR3 is 18 residues.

This sequence joins TRBV28 and TRBJ1-2, with D perhaps TRBD1 (5 bases). V was pared by 3 bases and J by 4 bases, with 12 bases between. Germline assignment: CDR1 MDHEN and CDR2 SYDVKM. The CDR3 totals 14 residues. This CDR3 reads CASSFLGQGYGYTF. CDR3 bases: TGTGCCAGCAGTTTTTTGGGGCAGGGCTATGGCTACACCTTC.

The rearrangement uses TRBV9 and TRBJ2-5, with 8 bases fitting TRBD1. With 6 bases clipped from V and 2 bases from J, the junction kept 9 bases outside the gene matches. Germline CDR1 reads SGDLS; CDR2 reads YYNGEE. This CDR3 is built from 15 residues. CDR3 nucleotides: TGTGCCAGCACCCCGACAGGGGCCGAACAAGAGACCCAGTACTTC. Its translation is CASTPTGAEQETQYF.